Below are 22 T cell receptor beta chains sequenced from a single sample in a study of cytomegalovirus exposure and HLA in healthy donors (dated by TCRdb to about 2017). Library prep was done by the immunoSEQ multiplex PCR assay. For the multiplex PCR, a mixture combining 60 forward primers for TCR Vbeta segments and 13 reverse primers for TCR Jbeta segments was used. In TCRdb, the immuneACCESS table is reduced to in-frame sequences with V and J assigned. These tables do not hold every clone; where another copy was compared, an unresolved V gene accounts for under half, and the others remain unexplained. This sample gives some 200,000 clones in total; around 81% of them show up just once. Of the sample, around 2.4% falls within the top ten clones. Sequencing was done on a sample of PBMCs. The source of these receptors is a woman in her 30s in good health and CMV-seronegative.

The chain is built from TRBV5-6 and TRBJ2-7, with 11 positions matching TRBD1. Trimming removed 0 bases from V and 3 bases from J; junction bases left unmatched: 2. This CDR3 is built from 15 residues. Germline CDR1 SGHDT, CDR2 YYEEEE. CDR3 in DNA: TGTGCCAGCAGCTTGGGGACAGGGGGCTTCTACGAGCAGTACTTC. Its translation is CASSLGTGGFYEQYF.

The chain links TRBV18 to TRBJ2-5, with D possibly matching TRBD1 (5 bases). Germline values: CDR1 KGHSH, CDR2 LQKENI. The CDR3 length is 14 residues. V lost 3 bases, J lost 10 bases, and 18 bases lay in between. The CDR3 loop reads CASSPERQGLSQYF. CDR3 coding DNA: TGTGCCAGCTCACCCGAGAGGCAGGGCCTAAGCCAGTACTTC.

J is TRBJ2-5 and V is TRBV5-4; 9 bases are a match to TRBD2. The end of the DNA is better explained by TRBJ2-7, so the J call may be wrong. The CDR3 has 14 residues. Germline V gives CDR1 SGHNT, CDR2 YYREEE (reference sequence). The CDR3 is CASSAGGMEYEQYF. The CDR3 bases are TGTGCCAGCAGTGCGGGAGGGATGGAGTACGAGCAGTACTTC.

The CDR3 nucleotides are TGTTCCTCCCAGGGGGCGCCCACTGAAGCTTTCTTT. This gives the protein CSSQGAPTEAFF. The V gene is TRBV7-9, the J gene TRBJ1-1; 8 nucleotides match TRBD1. CDR1 is SEHNR, CDR2 FQNEAQ, per germline (reference sequence). CDR3 length: 12 residues. Looking up the rest from reference TRBV7-9 and TRBJ1-1 gives the full variable domain: DTGVSQNPRHKITKRGQNVTFRCDPISEHNRLYWYRQTLGQGPEFLTYFQNEAQLEKSRLLSDRFSAERPKGSFSTLEIQRTEQGDSAMYLCSSQGAPTEAFFGQGTRLTVV.

The chain carries TRBV5-1 and TRBJ1-1; D remains unclear. This CDR3 has 16 amino acids. Germline values: CDR1 SGHRS, CDR2 YFSETQ. V was pared by 0 bases and J by 2 bases, with 14 bases between. As DNA, the CDR3 is TGCGCCAGCAGCTTGGGCCCCTCGAGGGTAAACACTGAAGCTTTCTTT. Residues: CASSLGPSRVNTEAFF.

This clone occurred a few times. The rearrangement uses TRBV7-3 and TRBJ2-7; a possible D gene is TRBD1 (5 bases). Per germline, CDR1 SGHTA and CDR2 FQGTGA. The CDR3 covers 13 residues. Trimming shortened V by 4 bases and J by 4 bases, and 11 bases separated the two germline ends. The CDR3 sequence is CASSSTQGYEQYF. The CDR3 DNA reads as TGTGCCAGCAGCTCCACTCAGGGTTACGAGCAGTACTTC.

The gene calls are TRBV5-1 and TRBJ2-7; D is undetermined. Germline lookup yields CDR1 SGHRS and CDR2 YFSETQ. The CDR3 totals 12 residues. Trimming removed 0 bases at V and 7 bases at J, with 8 bases between. The CDR3 loop reads CASSLEPWEQYF. Written as DNA, the CDR3 is TGCGCCAGCAGCTTGGAGCCGTGGGAGCAGTACTTC. Drawing the rest from reference TRBV5-1 and TRBJ2-7, the complete variable domain is KAGVTQTPRYLIKTRGQQVTLSCSPISGHRSVSWYQQTPGQGLQFLFEYFSETQRNKGNFPGRFSGRQFSNSRSEMNVSTLELGDSALYLCASSLEPWEQYFGPGTRLTVT.

The V and J genes are TRBV10-2 and TRBJ2-4; 13 bases are shared with TRBD2. The CDR3 totals 17 residues. Germline CDR1 reads WSHSY; CDR2 reads SAAADI. The V and J ends lost 3 bases and 2 bases, in that order; junction bases with no gene match: 4. The CDR3 here is CASSELAGGPSKNIQYF. The CDR3 DNA reads as TGCGCCAGCAGTGAACTAGCGGGAGGGCCATCCAAAAACATTCAGTACTTC.

The J gene is TRBJ2-3, the V gene TRBV7-3, with TRBD1 matching 8 bases. The CDR3 covers 15 residues. V dropped 5 bases and J dropped 0; count of bases not matched to a gene: 4. Germline loops: CDR1 SGHTA, CDR2 FQGTGA. In DNA form, the CDR3 reads TGTGCCAGCAGCGCAACAGGGGGAAGCACAGATACGCAGTATTTT. Its protein is CASSATGGSTDTQYF.

A few counts support this clone. The chain has TRBV5-1 and TRBJ1-4; 7 bases fit TRBD1. V was clipped by 9 bases and J by 6 bases; unmatched bases: 8. The CDR3 is 13 amino acids. Germline CDR1 is SGHRS and CDR2 is YFSETQ. CDR3 DNA sequence: TGCGCCACCTTAGCCGGGACAGATGAAAAACTGTTTTTT. Residues: CATLAGTDEKLFF.

The V and J genes are TRBV28 and TRBJ2-7; maybe TRBD2 (6 bases). Trimming took 5 bases from V and 0 from J, leaving 11 bases between them. There are 14 residues in the CDR3. Germline V CDR1 and CDR2: MDHEN, SYDVKM. The CDR3 region is CASSLSGYSYEQYF. CDR3 sequence (DNA): TGTGCCAGCAGTCTTAGCGGATACTCCTACGAGCAGTACTTC.

This chain links TRBV7-2 with TRBJ2-5; 9 nucleotides line up with TRBD1. The CDR3 length is 14 residues. The V segment lost 5 bases and the J segment 3 bases; nucleotides outside the gene matches: 4. The germline V gene encodes CDR1 SGHTA and CDR2 FQGNSA. The CDR3 loop reads CASSRRTGEETQYF. In nucleotides, the CDR3 is TGTGCCAGCAGCCGAAGGACAGGGGAAGAGACCCAGTACTTC.

The chain employs TRBV5-6 and TRBJ2-1, with D possibly matching TRBD2 (6 bases). CDR1 SGHDT and CDR2 YYEEEE come from the germline V gene. This CDR3 region has 16 residues. Trimming stripped 0 bases from V and 0 bases from J, with 10 bases between. DNA for the CDR3: TGTGCCAGCAGCTTGGGGGGCGGGAACTCCTACAATGAGCAGTTCTTC. Its translation is CASSLGGGNSYNEQFF.

The chain recombines TRBV19 with TRBJ1-2, with TRBD1 matching 11 bases. The CDR3 length is 15 residues. Per the germline V gene, CDR1 is LNHDA and CDR2 is SQIVND (reference sequence). V trimming: 0 bases; J trimming: 7 bases; junction bases outside the gene matches: 4. The CDR3 DNA sequence: TGTGCCAGTAGTATAGAAAGGACAGGGGGCCGTGGCTACACCTTC. Amino acid sequence: CASSIERTGGRGYTF.

The V and J genes are TRBV7-9 and TRBJ1-1, with 8 bases identical to TRBD1. The CDR3 is made up of 12 amino acids. V gave up 11 bases and J gave up 4 bases; unmatched junction bases: 6. Germline CDR1 and CDR2: SEHNR and FQNEAQ (reference sequence). This chain's CDR3 is CASQGAPTEAFF. CDR3 coding DNA: TGTGCCTCCCAGGGGGCGCCCACTGAAGCTTTCTTT.

This chain joins TRBV4-1 and TRBJ2-3; 10 bases agree with TRBD1. The CDR3 consists of 16 residues. Trimming cost V 4 bases and J 2 bases; bases outside gene matches: 6. Germline V gene lookup returns CDR1 MGHRA and CDR2 YSYEKL. The chain's CDR3 is CASSPWDRGSTDTQYF. CDR3 coding DNA: TGCGCCAGCAGCCCGTGGGACAGGGGATCCACAGATACGCAGTATTTT.

The rearrangement joins TRBV7-5 to TRBJ1-3; the table's TRBD1 call for D was not verified on the DNA. TRBV7-5 is assigned pseudogene status. This CDR3 region has 14 residues. The CDR3 loop is CVRSRQGSGNTIYF. DNA for the CDR3: TGTGTCAGAAGTCGACAGGGCTCTGGAAACACCATATATTTT.

DNA for the CDR3: TGTGCCAGCAGTTTATCAGGTGGGGGACAGCCTTATGGCTACACCTTC. Encoded protein: CASSLSGGGQPYGYTF. V is TRBV27 and J is TRBJ1-2; 7 positions agree with TRBD1. The CDR3 is made up of 16 amino acids. V dropped 0 bases and J dropped 5; count of bases not matched to a gene: 9. Germline CDR1 reads MNHEY; CDR2 reads SMNVEV (reference sequence).

This clone was observed once. The V and J genes are TRBV5-1 and TRBJ1-4; D is unclear. The CDR3 runs 12 residues. Between the trimmed V and J ends, which lost 0 bases and 7 bases, there was a span of 4 bases. Germline lookup yields CDR1 SGHRS and CDR2 YFSETQ. CDR3 nucleotides: TGCGCCAGCAGCTTGGATAGTGAAAAACTGTTTTTT. Protein product: CASSLDSEKLFF.

The chain uses TRBV28 and TRBJ1-1; D is unclear. The length of the CDR3 is 14 residues. The germline V gene encodes CDR1 MDHEN and CDR2 SYDVKM. V was pared by 0 bases and J by 5 bases, with 10 bases between. The CDR3 is CASSLWTSGTEAFF. The CDR3, as DNA: TGTGCCAGCAGTTTATGGACGTCGGGAACTGAAGCTTTCTTT.

This clone was found once. The rearrangement joins TRBV7-2 to TRBJ1-1, with D possibly matching TRBD1 (5 bases). Germline loops: CDR1 SGHTA, CDR2 FQGNSA. V lost 5 bases and J 6 bases, leaving 19 bases between the germline ends. CDR3 size: 15 residues. The CDR3 region is CASSVKAGLMAEAFF. CDR3 nucleotides: TGTGCCAGCAGCGTCAAAGCAGGGCTGATGGCTGAAGCTTTCTTT.

The CDR3 DNA is TGTGCCTGGAGCCGGGTACCTCGGGATACGCAGTATTTT. This encodes CAWSRVPRDTQYF. J is TRBJ2-3 and V is TRBV30; D call uncertain. This CDR3 contains 13 residues. The germline V gene has CDR1 GTSNPN and CDR2 SVGIG (reference sequence). V lost 3 bases to trimming and J lost 6 bases, with 13 bases between them.